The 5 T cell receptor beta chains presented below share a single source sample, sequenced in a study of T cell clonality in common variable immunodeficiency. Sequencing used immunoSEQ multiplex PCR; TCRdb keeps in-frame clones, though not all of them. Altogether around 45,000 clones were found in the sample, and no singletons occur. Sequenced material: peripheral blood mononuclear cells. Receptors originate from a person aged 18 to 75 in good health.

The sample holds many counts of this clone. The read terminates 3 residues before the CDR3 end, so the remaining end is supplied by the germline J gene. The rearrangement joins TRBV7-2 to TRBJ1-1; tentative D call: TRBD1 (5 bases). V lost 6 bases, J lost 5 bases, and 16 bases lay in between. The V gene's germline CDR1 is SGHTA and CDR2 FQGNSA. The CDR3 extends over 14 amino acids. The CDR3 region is CASRSGPGGTEAFF. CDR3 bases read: TGTGCCAGCAGGTCGGGGCCTGGGGGGACTGAA. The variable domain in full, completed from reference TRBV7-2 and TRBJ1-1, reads GAGVSQSPSNKVTEKGKDVELRCDPISGHTALYWYRQSLGQGLEFLIYFQGNSAPDKSGLPSDRFSAERTGGSVSTLTIQRTQQEDSAVYLCASRSGPGGTEAFFGQGTRLTVV.

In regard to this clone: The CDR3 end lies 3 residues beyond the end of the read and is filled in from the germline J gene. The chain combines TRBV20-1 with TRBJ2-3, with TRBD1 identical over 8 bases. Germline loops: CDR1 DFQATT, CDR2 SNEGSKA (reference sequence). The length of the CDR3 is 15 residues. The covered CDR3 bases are TGCAGTGCTAGAGATGGACAGGGCGCCCAAGAGACG. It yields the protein CSARDGQGAQET. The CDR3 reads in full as CSARDGQGAQETQYF.

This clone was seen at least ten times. CDR3 DNA (partial): TGTGCCTGGAGTGGCCCCGGGACAGATGAAAAG. Its translation is CAWSGPGTDEK. The whole CDR3 sequence is CAWSGPGTDEKLFF. V and J are TRBV30 and TRBJ2-2, with 7 bases aligning to TRBD1. The sequenced fragment ends 3 residues before the CDR3 boundary, so the rest is inferred from the germline J gene. Germline CDR1 and CDR2: GTSNPN and SVGIG (reference sequence). The CDR3 extends over 14 amino acids.

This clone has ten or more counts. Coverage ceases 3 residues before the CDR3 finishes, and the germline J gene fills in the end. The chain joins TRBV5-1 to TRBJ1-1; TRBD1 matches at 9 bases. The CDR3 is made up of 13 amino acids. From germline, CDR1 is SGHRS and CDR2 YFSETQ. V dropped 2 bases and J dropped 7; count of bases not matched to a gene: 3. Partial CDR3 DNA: TGCGCCAGCAGCTTACAGGGGGCCAGTGAA. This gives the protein CASSLQGASE. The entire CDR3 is CASSLQGASEAFF.

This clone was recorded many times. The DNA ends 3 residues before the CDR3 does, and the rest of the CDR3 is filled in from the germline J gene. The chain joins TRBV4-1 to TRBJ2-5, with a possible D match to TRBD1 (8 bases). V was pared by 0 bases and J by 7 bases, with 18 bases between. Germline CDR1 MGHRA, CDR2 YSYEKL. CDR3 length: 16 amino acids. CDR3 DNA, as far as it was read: TGCGCCAGCAGCCAAGATCCGGACAGGGAGGGAGGGACC. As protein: CASSQDPDREGGT. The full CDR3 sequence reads CASSQDPDREGGTQYF.